This T cell receptor (beta chain) was captured in a study of T cell changes during pregnancy in multiple sclerosis. TCRdb's table, derived via immunoSEQ multiplex PCR, lists solely in-frame clones and lacks some. The sample has roughly 48,000 clones, nearly 95% seen once. With 2 bases clipped from V and 6 bases from J, the junction kept 7 bases outside the gene matches. The CDR3 is made up of 15 amino acids. Germline V gene sequence: CDR1 MNHNS, CDR2 SASEGT. The V gene is TRBV6-1, the J gene TRBJ1-5; 7 bases align to TRBD1. The specimen was CD4+ T cells from peripheral blood mononuclear cells, collected in the first trimester of pregnancy. The clonotype comes from a female donor with multiple sclerosis, enrolled in a pregnancy study. The CDR3 sequence: CASSETRGPGQPQHF. The CDR3 nucleotides are TGTGCCAGCAGTGAAACTAGGGGGCCCGGTCAGCCCCAGCATTTT.